The rows below give T cell receptor beta chains drawn from one sample of a study of immune evolution from preneoplasia to lung adenocarcinoma. Clones were sequenced by immunoSEQ multiplex PCR, and TCRdb holds only the in-frame ones, with some missing. The table has thousands of clones, approximately 80% seen once. The material sequenced was FFPE lung adenocarcinoma in situ tissue. These receptors were taken from a person aged 60 to 80 with lung adenocarcinoma. CDR3s include the opening cysteine and the closing phenylalanine or tryptophan. Each record gives: clone size, J gene, D gene, V gene, CDR3 protein, CDR3 DNA. The D gene is left open where the match is weak. Clone sizes are given selectively: once, few, many, or a class where the clone is expanded.

size: .
J: TRBJ1-5
D: .
V: TRBV27
CDR3: CASSLSNSGPQHF
DNA: TGTGCCAGCAGTTTATCGAACTCGGGACCCCAGCATTTT

size: .
J: TRBJ1-5
D: .
V: TRBV7-2
CDR3: CASSSDTWQPQHF
DNA: TGTGCCAGCAGCTCGGACACCTGGCAACCCCAGCATTTT

size: .
J: TRBJ2-2
D: TRBD1
V: TRBV11-2
CDR3: CAISTGMDTGELFF
DNA: TGTGCCATCTCGACAGGGATGGACACCGGGGAGCTGTTTTTT

size: .
J: TRBJ2-6
D: TRBD1
V: TRBV13
CDR3: CASSLRTGLSGANVLTF
DNA: TGTGCCAGCAGCTTACGGACAGGCCTCTCTGGGGCCAACGTCCTGACTTTC

size: .
J: TRBJ2-7
D: .
V: TRBV4-1
CDR3: CASSQADSYEQYF
DNA: TGCGCCAGCAGCCAGGCGGACAGTTACGAGCAGTACTTC

size: .
J: TRBJ1-1
D: TRBD1
V: TRBV18
CDR3: CASSPRGQGSNTEAFF
DNA: TGTGCCAGCTCACCGAGGGGACAGGGATCGAACACTGAAGCTTTCTTT

size: once
J: TRBJ1-5
D: .
V: TRBV16
CDR3: CASSQLGYSNQPQHF
DNA: TGTGCCAGCAGCCAATTAGGGTATAGCAATCAGCCCCAGCATTTT

size: .
J: TRBJ2-5
D: TRBD1
V: TRBV7-3
CDR3: CASSLTGGTETQYF
DNA: TGTGCCAGCAGCTTAACAGGGGGCACGGAGACCCAGTACTTC

size: .
J: TRBJ2-1
D: TRBD2
V: TRBV7-8
CDR3: CASSLPAGGVEQFF
DNA: TGTGCCAGCAGCTTACCAGCGGGGGGGGTTGAGCAGTTCTTC

size: .
J: TRBJ2-7
D: TRBD1
V: TRBV7-9
CDR3: CASSLAQGHEQYF
DNA: TGTGCCAGCAGCTTAGCACAGGGGCACGAGCAGTACTTC

size: .
J: TRBJ1-2
D: .
V: TRBV19
CDR3: CASLLQGSRRGYTF
DNA: TGTGCCAGTCTTCTTCAGGGTAGTAGACGCGGCTACACCTTC

size: .
J: TRBJ2-7
D: .
V: TRBV18
CDR3: CASSHTGRAEQYF
DNA: TGTGCCAGCTCGCACACGGGCAGGGCCGAGCAGTACTTC

size: .
J: TRBJ1-5
D: .
V: TRBV2
CDR3: CASSHEQVYSNQPQHF
DNA: TGTGCCAGCAGTCATGAACAGGTCTATAGCAATCAGCCCCAGCATTTT

size: .
J: TRBJ1-2
D: .
V: TRBV19
CDR3: CASSIVGGYTF
DNA: TGTGCCAGTAGTATTGTGGGAGGCTACACCTTC

size: few
J: TRBJ2-1
D: .
V: TRBV19
CDR3: CASSIRGELVRAYNEQFF
DNA: TGTGCCAGTAGTATCCGGGGTGAGTTGGTGAGGGCCTACAATGAGCAGTTCTTC

size: .
J: TRBJ2-3
D: TRBD2
V: TRBV11-3
CDR3: CAIRTSSTDTQYF
DNA: TGTGCCATCCGGACTAGCAGTACAGATACGCAGTATTTT